This is a list of T cell receptor beta chains from one sample in a study of T cells in Graves' hyperthyroidism and ophthalmopathy. TCRdb re-called the multiplex PCR reads through MiXCR, storing one row per CDR3 protein. The sample lists 300,000 to 500,000 distinct CDR3 sequences; more than 13% were seen once. Sequencing was carried out using blood. These receptors were taken from a man aged 50 to 59 with Graves' ophthalmopathy. CDR3s include the opening cysteine and the closing phenylalanine or tryptophan. The order of the fields is V gene, clone size, J gene, CDR3 length, D gene, CDR3 protein, CDR3 DNA. A D gene is named only where the DNA matches it firmly. Clone size is shown for a subset of rows, as once, few, many or a class of expanded clone.

>TRBV20-1|many|TRBJ2-1|16|TRBD2
CSAIRRTSGRYNEQFF
TGCAGTGCTATCAGAAGGACTAGCGGGAGGTACAATGAGCAGTTCTTC
>TRBV7-7|.|TRBJ2-1|13|.
CASSRDFYNEQFF
TGTGCTAGCAGCCGAGACTTTTACAATGAGCAGTTCTTC
>TRBV2|many|TRBJ2-1|14|.
CASQNPRGRNEQFF
TGTGCCAGCCAAAACCCCCGGGGCCGAAATGAGCAGTTCTTC
>TRBV29-1|.|TRBJ1-1|13|TRBD1
CSATGQGNTEAFF
TGCAGCGCTACTGGACAGGGGAACACTGAAGCTTTCTTT
>TRBV24-1|.|TRBJ2-5|16|TRBD2
CATSDPTSGSSETQYF
TGTGCCACCAGTGACCCGACTAGCGGGAGCTCGGAGACCCAGTACTTC
>TRBV7-6|.|TRBJ1-5|15|.
CASSLGADTHQPQHF
TGTGCCAGCAGCTTAGGGGCGGACACACATCAGCCCCAGCATTTT
>TRBV2|many|TRBJ1-1|13|.
CASSDERNTEAFF
TGTGCCAGCAGTGATGAGAGGAACACTGAAGCTTTCTTT
>TRBV5-4|few|TRBJ2-7|16|TRBD2
CASSPGTSGGSYEQYF
TGTGCCAGCAGCCCCGGGACTAGCGGGGGCTCCTACGAGCAGTACTTC
>TRBV2|many|TRBJ1-5|14|.
CASSEQGNNQPQHF
TGTGCCAGCAGTGAACAGGGAAACAATCAGCCCCAGCATTTT
>TRBV9|few|TRBJ2-7|15|TRBD1
CASSVGTGPAYEQYF
TGTGCCAGCAGCGTGGGGACAGGACCTGCCTACGAGCAGTACTTC
>TRBV2|many|TRBJ2-5|15|.
CASTAGGLTGETQYF
TGTGCCAGCACGGCTGGGGGACTTACGGGAGAGACCCAGTACTTC
>TRBV12-3/TRBV12-4|many|TRBJ2-5|14|.
CASSQDTLGETQYF
TGTGCCAGCAGTCAGGACACGTTGGGGGAGACCCAGTACTTC
>TRBV27|.|TRBJ2-7|13|.
CASSFLGRYEQYF
TGTGCCAGCAGTTTCCTTGGGCGCTACGAGCAGTACTTC
>TRBV7-9|few|TRBJ2-3|19|TRBD2
CASSLGSWTSGSRPDTQYF
TGTGCCAGCAGCTTAGGCTCTTGGACTAGCGGGAGTAGACCAGATACGCAGTATTTT
>TRBV7-8|.|TRBJ2-5|15|.
CASSLRSGLQETQYF
TGTGCCAGCAGCTTACGTTCAGGGCTTCAAGAGACCCAGTACTTC
>TRBV3-1|many|TRBJ2-2|17|TRBD1
CASRLGGGQGSPGELFF
TGTGCCAGCAGGCTTGGTGGGGGACAGGGGTCTCCCGGGGAGCTGTTTTTT
>TRBV20-1|many|TRBJ2-1|14|.
CSANGPGVRDEQFF
TGCAGTGCTAACGGACCTGGGGTGCGTGATGAGCAGTTCTTC
>TRBV5-1|few|TRBJ1-1|14|.
CASSLGREGAEAFF
TGCGCCAGCAGCTTGGGCAGGGAAGGGGCTGAAGCTTTCTTT
>TRBV9|.|TRBJ2-1|17|TRBD1
CASSVGTGLLENNEQFF
TGTGCCAGCAGCGTAGGGACAGGGCTTCTGGAAAACAATGAGCAGTTCTTC
>TRBV11-3|many|TRBJ2-3|14|TRBD2
CASRIAGPTDTQYF
TGTGCCAGCAGGATAGCGGGGCCCACAGATACGCAGTATTTT
>TRBV20-1|.|TRBJ2-1|16|.
CSAPGFGGNSYNEQFF
TGCAGTGCGCCAGGGTTTGGGGGGAACTCCTACAATGAGCAGTTCTTC
>TRBV20-1|many|TRBJ2-7|15|.
CSARGFDGDQGEQYF
TGCAGCGCCCGGGGCTTTGATGGGGACCAGGGCGAGCAGTACTTC
>TRBV28|many|TRBJ2-7|16|TRBD2
CASSTGTSGTPYEQYF
TGTGCCAGCAGCACAGGGACTAGCGGGACACCCTACGAGCAGTACTTC
>TRBV30|many|TRBJ2-7|12|.
CAWSEQNYEQYF
TGTGCCTGGAGTGAACAGAATTACGAGCAGTACTTC
>TRBV28|many|TRBJ2-7|15|.
CASMAGKRMTYEQYF
TGTGCCAGCATGGCAGGCAAAAGAATGACCTACGAGCAGTACTTC
>TRBV20-1|many|TRBJ2-5|13|.
CSARVGNVETQYF
TGCAGTGCTAGAGTGGGTAACGTTGAGACCCAGTACTTC
>TRBV28|few|TRBJ2-1|15|.
CASSLLDPSYSEQFF
TGTGCCAGCAGTTTATTGGACCCCTCCTACAGTGAGCAGTTCTTC
>TRBV28|many|TRBJ2-3|16|.
CASSSGADGNTDTQYF
TGTGCCAGCAGTTCGGGAGCAGACGGGAACACAGATACGCAGTATTTT
>TRBV9|many|TRBJ2-1|19|TRBD2
CASSPRARGRAEEYNEQFF
TGTGCCAGCAGCCCCCGTGCTCGCGGGAGGGCCGAGGAGTACAATGAGCAGTTCTTC
>TRBV24-1|few|TRBJ2-3|15|.
CASSPPGLETDTQYF
TGTGCCAGCAGTCCCCCGGGTTTAGAAACAGATACGCAGTATTTT
>TRBV15|few|TRBJ2-1|14|TRBD2
CATSGPTSGPEQFF
TGTGCCACCAGCGGGCCGACTAGCGGGCCAGAGCAGTTCTTC
>TRBV5-4|many|TRBJ2-3|16|TRBD2
CASSLGTSGGTDTQYF
TGTGCCAGCAGCTTGGGTACTAGCGGAGGCACAGATACGCAGTATTTT
>TRBV20-1|.|TRBJ2-3|14|.
CSARGRPLWDTQYF
TGCAGTGCTAGGGGTCGGCCTCTGTGGGATACGCAGTATTTT
>TRBV5-1|many|TRBJ2-3|16|TRBD2
CASSLGGGSSRDTQYF
TGCGCCAGCAGCTTGGGAGGCGGGAGCTCTCGAGATACGCAGTATTTT
>TRBV18|many|TRBJ1-4|13|.
CASSLNRHEKLFF
TGTGCCAGCTCACTAAACAGGCATGAAAAACTGTTTTTT
>TRBV3-1|.|TRBJ2-1|12|.
CAGSQIGHEQFF
TGTGCCGGCAGCCAAATAGGGCATGAGCAGTTCTTC
>TRBV24-1|.|TRBJ2-3|17|.
CATSDPPGDPNTDTQYF
TGTGCCACCAGTGACCCCCCAGGGGACCCTAACACAGATACGCAGTATTTT
>TRBV4-1|many|TRBJ2-1|13|TRBD2
CASSQGAGGEQFF
TGCGCCAGCAGCCAAGGAGCGGGAGGTGAGCAGTTCTTC
>TRBV10-3|few|TRBJ2-1|16|TRBD1
CAISESPGDSYNEQFF
TGTGCCATCAGTGAGTCCCCCGGGGACAGCTACAATGAGCAGTTCTTC
>TRBV2|many|TRBJ2-3|15|TRBD2
CASSGTSGSTDTQYF
TGTGCCAGCAGTGGGACTAGCGGGAGCACAGATACGCAGTATTTT
>TRBV19|few|TRBJ2-7|13|.
CATTAGTPYEQYF
TGTGCCACTACAGCCGGGACACCCTACGAGCAGTACTTC
>TRBV20-1|many|TRBJ2-1|14|.
CSAGPRSSYNEQFF
TGCAGTGCCGGACCCAGGTCCTCCTACAATGAGCAGTTCTTC
>TRBV18|many|TRBJ2-1|13|.
CASSPPEYNEQFF
TGTGCCAGCTCACCCCCAGAATACAATGAGCAGTTCTTC
>TRBV3-1|many|TRBJ1-1|14|.
CASSLQARNTEAFF
TGTGCCAGCAGCCTCCAGGCCCGCAACACTGAAGCTTTCTTT
>TRBV13|.|TRBJ2-3|16|.
CASSLVRGGASDTQYF
TGTGCCAGCAGCTTAGTGAGAGGCGGTGCATCAGATACGCAGTATTTT
>TRBV15|.|TRBJ2-1|16|TRBD2
CATSREELAGETEQFF
TGTGCCACCAGCAGAGAGGAACTAGCGGGAGAAACTGAGCAGTTCTTC
>TRBV28|.|TRBJ1-1|14|.
CASSFIGARTEAFF
TGTGCCAGCAGTTTCATAGGGGCGAGGACTGAAGCTTTCTTT